This T cell receptor (beta chain) was obtained from a study of CD8 T cells in ankylosing spondylitis. Construction of TCR beta libraries was performed using quantitative 5'-RACE with molecular barcodes. From the 5' RACE reads, TCRdb called clonotypes with MiXCR, one entry per CDR3 protein. The table has 130,000 or so distinct CDR3 sequences, over 6% seen once. This clonotype turned up a few times. Per the germline V gene, CDR1 is DFQATT and CDR2 is SNEGSKA (reference sequence). Trimming took 3 bases from V and 1 from J; bases not matched to a gene: 5. CDR3 length: 14 residues. This clonotype was obtained from a male donor with ankylosing spondylitis or in good health (not recorded which). The chain combines TRBV20-1 with TRBJ1-1; 7 bases fit TRBD1. The sequenced sample consisted of blood, either unsorted or a sorted T cell fraction (not recorded which). The CDR3 sequence is CSARRGGANTEAFF. In DNA, the CDR3 is TGCAGTGCTAGGCGAGGGGGCGCGAACACTGAAGCTTTCTTT.